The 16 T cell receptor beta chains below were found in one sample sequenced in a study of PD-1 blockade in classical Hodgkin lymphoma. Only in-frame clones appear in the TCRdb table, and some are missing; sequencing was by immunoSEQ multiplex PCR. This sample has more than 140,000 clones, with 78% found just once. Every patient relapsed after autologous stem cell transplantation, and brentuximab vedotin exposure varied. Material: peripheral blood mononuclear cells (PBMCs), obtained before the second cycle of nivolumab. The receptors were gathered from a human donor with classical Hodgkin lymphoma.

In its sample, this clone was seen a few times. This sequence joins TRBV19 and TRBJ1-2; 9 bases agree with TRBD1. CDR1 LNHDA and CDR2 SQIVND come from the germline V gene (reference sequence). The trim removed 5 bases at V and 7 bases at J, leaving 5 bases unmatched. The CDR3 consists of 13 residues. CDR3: CASSQGQGVGYTF. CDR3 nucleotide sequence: TGTGCCAGTAGTCAGGGACAGGGAGTTGGCTACACCTTC.

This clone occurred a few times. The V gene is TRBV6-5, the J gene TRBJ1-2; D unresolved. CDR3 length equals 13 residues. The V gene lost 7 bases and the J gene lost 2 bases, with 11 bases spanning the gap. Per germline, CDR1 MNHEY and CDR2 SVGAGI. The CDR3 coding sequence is TGTGCCAGCATGGGCCGCGGGAACTATGGCTACACCTTC. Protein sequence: CASMGRGNYGYTF.

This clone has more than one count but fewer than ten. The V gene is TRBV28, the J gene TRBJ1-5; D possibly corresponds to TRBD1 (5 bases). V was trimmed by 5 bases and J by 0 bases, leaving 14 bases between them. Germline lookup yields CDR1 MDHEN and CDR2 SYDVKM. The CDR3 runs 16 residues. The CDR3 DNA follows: TGTGCCAGCAGTCTGACAGTCTTCTATAGCAATCAGCCCCAGCATTTT. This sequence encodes CASSLTVFYSNQPQHF.

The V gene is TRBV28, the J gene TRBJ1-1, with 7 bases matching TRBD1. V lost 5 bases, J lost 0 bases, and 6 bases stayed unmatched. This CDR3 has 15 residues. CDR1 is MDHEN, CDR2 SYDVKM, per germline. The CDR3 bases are TGTGCCAGCAGTCGACCAGGGGGACTGAACACTGAAGCTTTCTTT. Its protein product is CASSRPGGLNTEAFF.

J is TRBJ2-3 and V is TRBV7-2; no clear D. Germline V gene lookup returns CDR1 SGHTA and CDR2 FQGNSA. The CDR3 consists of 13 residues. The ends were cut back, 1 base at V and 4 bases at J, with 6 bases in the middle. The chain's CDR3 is CASSLERADTQYF. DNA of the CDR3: TGTGCCAGCAGCTTAGAAAGGGCAGATACGCAGTATTTT.

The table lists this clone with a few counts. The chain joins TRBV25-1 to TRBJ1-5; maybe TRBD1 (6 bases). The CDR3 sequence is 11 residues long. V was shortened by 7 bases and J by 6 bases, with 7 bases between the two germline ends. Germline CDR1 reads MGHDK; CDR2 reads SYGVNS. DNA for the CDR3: TGTGCCAGCACAGGGGTTCAGCCCCAGCATTTT. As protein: CASTGVQPQHF.

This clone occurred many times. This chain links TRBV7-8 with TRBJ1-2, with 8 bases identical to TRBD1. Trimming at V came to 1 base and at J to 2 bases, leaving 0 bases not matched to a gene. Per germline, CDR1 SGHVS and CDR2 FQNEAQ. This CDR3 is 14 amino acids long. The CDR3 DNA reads TGTGCCAGCAGCTTAGGACAGGGGAACTATGGCTACACCTTC. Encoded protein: CASSLGQGNYGYTF. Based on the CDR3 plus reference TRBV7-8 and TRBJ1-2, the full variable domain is GAGVSQSPRYKVAKRGQDVALRCDPISGHVSLFWYQQALGQGPEFLTYFQNEAQLDKSGLPSDRFFAERPEGSVSTLKIQRTQQEDSAVYLCASSLGQGNYGYTFGSGTRLTVV.

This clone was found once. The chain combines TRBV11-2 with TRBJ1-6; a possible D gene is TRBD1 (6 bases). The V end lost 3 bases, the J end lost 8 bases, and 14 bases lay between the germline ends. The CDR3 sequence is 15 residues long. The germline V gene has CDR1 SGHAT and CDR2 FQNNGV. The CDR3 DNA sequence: TGTGCCAGCAGCTTTCGGGGGGCGACGGATTCACCCCTCCACTTT. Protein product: CASSFRGATDSPLHF.

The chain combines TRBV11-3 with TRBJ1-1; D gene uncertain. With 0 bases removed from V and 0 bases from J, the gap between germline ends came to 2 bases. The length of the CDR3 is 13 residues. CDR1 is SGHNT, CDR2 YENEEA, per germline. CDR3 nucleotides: TGTGCCAGCAGCTTAGAGGTGAACACTGAAGCTTTCTTT. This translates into CASSLEVNTEAFF.

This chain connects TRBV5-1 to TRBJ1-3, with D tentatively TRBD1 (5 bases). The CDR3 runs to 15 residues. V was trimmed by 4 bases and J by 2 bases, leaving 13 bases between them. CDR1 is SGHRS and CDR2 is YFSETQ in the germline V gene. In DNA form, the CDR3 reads TGCGCCAGCAGCACTGCAGGGAGGCCTGGAAACACCATATATTTT. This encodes CASSTAGRPGNTIYF.

The CDR3 DNA reads as TGTGCCAGCAGCCCCATGGAGTATGAGCAGTTCTTC. It translates to CASSPMEYEQFF. The chain links TRBV11-1 to TRBJ2-1; unclear D gene. V dropped 5 bases and J dropped 8 bases, with 10 bases sitting between them. The CDR3 sequence is 12 residues long. Germline values: CDR1 SGHAT, CDR2 FQDESV (reference sequence).

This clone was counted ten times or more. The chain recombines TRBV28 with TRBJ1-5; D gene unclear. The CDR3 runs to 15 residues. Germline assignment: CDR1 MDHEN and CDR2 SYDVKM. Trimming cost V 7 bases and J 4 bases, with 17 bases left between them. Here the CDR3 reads CASTGVQRVNQPQHF. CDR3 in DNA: TGTGCCAGCACCGGAGTTCAGAGGGTAAATCAGCCCCAGCATTTT.

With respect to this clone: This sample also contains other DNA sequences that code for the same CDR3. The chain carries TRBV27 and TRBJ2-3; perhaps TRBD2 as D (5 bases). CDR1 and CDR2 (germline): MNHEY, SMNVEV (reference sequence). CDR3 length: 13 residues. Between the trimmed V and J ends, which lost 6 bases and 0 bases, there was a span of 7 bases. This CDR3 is CASRGGSTDTQYF. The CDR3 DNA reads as TGTGCCAGCAGAGGAGGAAGCACAGATACGCAGTATTTT.

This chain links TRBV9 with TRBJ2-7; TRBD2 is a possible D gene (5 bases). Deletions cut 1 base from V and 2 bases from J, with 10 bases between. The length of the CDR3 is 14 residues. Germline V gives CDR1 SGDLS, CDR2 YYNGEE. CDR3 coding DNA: TGTGCCAGCAGCGTATCCCCTAGCACCTACGAGCAGTACTTC. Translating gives CASSVSPSTYEQYF.

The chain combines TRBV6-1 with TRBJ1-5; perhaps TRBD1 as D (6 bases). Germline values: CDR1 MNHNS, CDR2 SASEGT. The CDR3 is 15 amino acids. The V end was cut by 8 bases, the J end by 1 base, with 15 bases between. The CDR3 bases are TGTGCCAGCCGCATTAGAGGGGGAAGCAATCAGCCCCAGCATTTT. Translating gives CASRIRGGSNQPQHF.

The CDR3 nucleotides read TGTGCCAGCAGCGTAGGCCTTCCTTACGGGGAGCTGTTTTTT. Amino acid sequence: CASSVGLPYGELFF. The chain has TRBV9 and TRBJ2-2; D remains unclear. The CDR3 sequence is 14 residues long. V shed 0 bases and J shed 7 bases, with 10 bases lying between them. Germline V CDR1 and CDR2: SGDLS, YYNGEE.